This TCR beta chain emerged from a study of graft-versus-host responses after intestinal transplantation. Study details: Induction with anti-thymocyte globulin, then tacrolimus and steroids for three to four years, was given to all recipients.

Notes on the study in general: HvG clone declines early post-transplant were associated with peak circulating GvH levels.

Comment on this clone: The antigen is undetermined.

Clones were read by immunoSEQ multiplex PCR, and TCRdb kept only the in-frame ones, dropping some. Among fewer than 95,000 clones, 92% were seen once, and the ten largest hold roughly 0.39%. The TCR comes from a human donor who was the organ donor for an intestinal transplant. The material was unstimulated CD8+ T cells sorted from spleen or lymph node cells, obtained before transplant.

The chain's CDR3 is CASSQDPRGSNGYTF. CDR3 nucleotide sequence: TGTGCCAGCAGCCAAGACCCCAGGGGCTCGAATGGCTACACCTTC. J is TRBJ1-2 and V is TRBV4-2; TRBD1 is a possible D gene (6 bases). The germline CDR1 and CDR2 sequences are LGHNA and YNFKEQ. The CDR3 is 15 amino acids. The V end was cut by 0 bases, the J end by 6 bases, with 14 bases between.